A single sample is the source of the 7 T cell receptor beta chains below, sequenced in a study of PD-1 blockade in classical Hodgkin lymphoma. Sequencing was performed with immunoSEQ multiplex PCR; in TCRdb, only in-frame clones are kept and a portion is missing. Among 40,000 or so clones listed, about 79% were seen once. Each patient experienced a relapse that followed autologous stem cell transplantation, and brentuximab vedotin exposure varied. The source was peripheral blood mononuclear cells (PBMCs), collected at baseline. The receptors stem from a human donor with classical Hodgkin lymphoma.

This chain uses TRBV28 with TRBJ2-7; 12 nucleotides match TRBD2. This CDR3 comprises 14 residues. Germline V gene lookup returns CDR1 MDHEN and CDR2 SYDVKM. With V trimmed by 10 bases and J by 1 base, 5 bases remained unmatched. The CDR3 is CATLGLAGSYEQYF. The CDR3 DNA reads as TGTGCCACCCTCGGACTAGCGGGATCCTACGAGCAGTACTTC. Full variable domain (rest looked up from reference TRBV28 and TRBJ2-7): DVKVTQSSRYLVKRTGEKVFLECVQDMDHENMFWYRQDPGLGLRLIYFSYDVKMKEKGDIPEGYSVSREKKERFSLILESASTNQTSMYLCATLGLAGSYEQYFGPGTRLTVT.

CDR3 sequence (DNA): TGTGCCAGCAGTTCCCTCACGGGAGGGGCAGATACGCAGTATTTT. This codes for CASSSLTGGADTQYF. The V gene is TRBV6-6, the J gene TRBJ2-3, with 8 bases identical to TRBD2. The CDR3 loop spans 15 amino acids. Germline trimming cut 4 bases from V and 4 bases from J; bases unmatched to any gene: 7. CDR1 and CDR2 (germline): MNHNY, SVGAGI (reference sequence).

The J gene is TRBJ2-3, the V gene TRBV5-1; 10 positions agree with TRBD2. The CDR3 is 19 residues long. Germline CDR1 is SGHRS and CDR2 is YFSETQ. Trimming removed 0 bases from V and 2 bases from J; junction bases left unmatched: 12. The CDR3 here is CASSLAAGGPSYVTDTQYF. DNA of the CDR3: TGCGCCAGCAGCTTGGCAGCGGGAGGGCCCTCGTATGTCACAGATACGCAGTATTTT.

J is TRBJ2-1 and V is TRBV7-2; D may be TRBD2 (6 bases). The CDR3 has 15 amino acids. V was cut by 1 base and J by 5 bases, with 12 bases left in between. Germline V gives CDR1 SGHTA, CDR2 FQGNSA. The CDR3 region has the DNA TGTGCCAGCAGCTTAGTCACCGGGGGAAACAATGAGCAGTTCTTC. Translated: CASSLVTGGNNEQFF.

This sequence joins TRBV4-1 and TRBJ2-1; D is uncertain. This CDR3 contains 12 residues. With 0 bases removed from V and 7 bases from J, the gap between germline ends came to 4 bases. Germline V CDR1 and CDR2: MGHRA, YSYEKL. CDR3 DNA: TGCGCCAGCAGCCAAGAGGGTAATGAGCAGTTCTTC. Protein sequence: CASSQEGNEQFF.

The chain employs TRBV4-3 and TRBJ1-1; D is unclear. CDR1 and CDR2 from the germline V gene are LGHNA and YSLEER. The CDR3 is 15 residues long. The germline V and J ends were trimmed by 0 bases and 7 bases, with 15 bases remaining between them. The CDR3, as DNA: TGCGCCAGCAGCCAAGATGTCCAGATAGCCTTTGAAGCTTTCTTT. It yields the protein CASSQDVQIAFEAFF.

V is TRBV5-1 and J is TRBJ2-2; D is perhaps TRBD1 (6 bases). The CDR3 contains 17 residues. Germline CDR1 reads SGHRS; CDR2 reads YFSETQ. Trimming cost V 1 base and J 5 bases, with 18 bases left between them. The CDR3 region is CASSLFVTGSNTGELFF. The CDR3 coding sequence is TGCGCCAGCAGCTTGTTCGTCACAGGGAGCAATACCGGGGAGCTGTTTTTT. Full variable domain (remainder filled in from reference TRBV5-1 and TRBJ2-2): KAGVTQTPRYLIKTRGQQVTLSCSPISGHRSVSWYQQTPGQGLQFLFEYFSETQRNKGNFPGRFSGRQFSNSRSEMNVSTLELGDSALYLCASSLFVTGSNTGELFFGEGSRLTVL.